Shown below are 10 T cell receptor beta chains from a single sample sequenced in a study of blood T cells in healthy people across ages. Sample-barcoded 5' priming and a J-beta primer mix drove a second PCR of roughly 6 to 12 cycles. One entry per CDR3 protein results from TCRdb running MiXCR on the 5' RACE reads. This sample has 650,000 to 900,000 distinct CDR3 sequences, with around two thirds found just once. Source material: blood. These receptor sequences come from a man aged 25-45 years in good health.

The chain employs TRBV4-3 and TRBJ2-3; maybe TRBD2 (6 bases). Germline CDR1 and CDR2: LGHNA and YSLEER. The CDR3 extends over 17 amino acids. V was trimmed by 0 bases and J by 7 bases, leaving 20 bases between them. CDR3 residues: CASSQDLLGLHTNTQYF. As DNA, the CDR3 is TGCGCCAGCAGCCAAGATCTCCTGGGACTCCACACGAATACGCAGTATTTT.

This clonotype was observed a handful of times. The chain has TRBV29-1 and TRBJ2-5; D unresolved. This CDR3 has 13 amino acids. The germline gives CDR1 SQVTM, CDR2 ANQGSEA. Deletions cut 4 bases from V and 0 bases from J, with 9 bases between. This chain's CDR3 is CSVVLENQETQYF. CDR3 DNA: TGCAGCGTTGTGCTAGAAAACCAAGAGACCCAGTACTTC.

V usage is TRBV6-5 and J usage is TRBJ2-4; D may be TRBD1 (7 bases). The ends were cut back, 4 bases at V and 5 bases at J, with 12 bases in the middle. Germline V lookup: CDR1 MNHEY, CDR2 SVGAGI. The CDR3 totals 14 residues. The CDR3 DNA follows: TGTGCCAGCAGTTGGAGGGGGCGGGAAAACATTCAGTACTTC. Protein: CASSWRGRENIQYF.

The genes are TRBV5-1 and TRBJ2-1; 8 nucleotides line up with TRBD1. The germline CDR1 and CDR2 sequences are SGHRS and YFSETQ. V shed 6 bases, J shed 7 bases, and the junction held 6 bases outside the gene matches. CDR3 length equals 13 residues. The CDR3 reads CASNEQGANEQFF. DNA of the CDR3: TGCGCCAGCAACGAGCAGGGGGCGAATGAGCAGTTCTTC.

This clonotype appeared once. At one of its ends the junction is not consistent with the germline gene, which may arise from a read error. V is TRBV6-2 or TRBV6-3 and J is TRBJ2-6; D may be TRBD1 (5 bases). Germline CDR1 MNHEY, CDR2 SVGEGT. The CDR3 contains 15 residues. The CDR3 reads CATVTFSSGANVLTF. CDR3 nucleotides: TGTGCCACCGTCACTTTTAGCTCTGGGGCAAACGTCCTGACTTTC.

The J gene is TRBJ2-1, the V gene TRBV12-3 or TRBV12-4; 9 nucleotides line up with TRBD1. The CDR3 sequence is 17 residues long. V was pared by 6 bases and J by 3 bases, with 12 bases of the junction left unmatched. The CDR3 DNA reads TGTGCCAGCAGCCCCCCTCCGGGACAGGGACACTACAATGAGCAGTTCTTC. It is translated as CASSPPPGQGHYNEQFF.

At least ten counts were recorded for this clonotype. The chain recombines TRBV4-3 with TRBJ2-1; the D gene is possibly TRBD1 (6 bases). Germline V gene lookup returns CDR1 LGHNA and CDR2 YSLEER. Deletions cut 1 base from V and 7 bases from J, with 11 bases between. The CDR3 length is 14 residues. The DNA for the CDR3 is TGCGCCAGCAGCCAAGGGTACCAGGGGAATGAGCAGTTCTTC. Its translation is CASSQGYQGNEQFF.

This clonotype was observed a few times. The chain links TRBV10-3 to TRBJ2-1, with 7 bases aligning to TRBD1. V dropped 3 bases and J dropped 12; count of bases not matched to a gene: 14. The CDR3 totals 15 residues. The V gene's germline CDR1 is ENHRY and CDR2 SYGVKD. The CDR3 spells CAISERDRKTMTQFF. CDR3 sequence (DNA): TGTGCCATCAGTGAACGGGACAGAAAAACAATGACGCAGTTCTTC.

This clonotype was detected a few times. The CDR3 spells CSVCASGEETQYF. In DNA, the CDR3 is TGCAGCGTTTGCGCTAGCGGGGAAGAGACCCAGTACTTC. The chain employs TRBV29-1 and TRBJ2-5; 9 nucleotides line up with TRBD2. Germline trimming cut 5 bases from V and 3 bases from J; bases unmatched to any gene: 4. Germline loops: CDR1 SQVTM, CDR2 ANQGSEA. The CDR3 contains 13 residues.

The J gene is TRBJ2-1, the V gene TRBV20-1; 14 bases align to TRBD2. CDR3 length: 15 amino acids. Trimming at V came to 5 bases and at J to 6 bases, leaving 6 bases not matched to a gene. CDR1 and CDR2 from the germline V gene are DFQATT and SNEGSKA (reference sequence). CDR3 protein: CSAGPGTSGGNEQFF. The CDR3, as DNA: TGCAGTGCTGGCCCCGGGACTAGCGGGGGCAATGAGCAGTTCTTC.